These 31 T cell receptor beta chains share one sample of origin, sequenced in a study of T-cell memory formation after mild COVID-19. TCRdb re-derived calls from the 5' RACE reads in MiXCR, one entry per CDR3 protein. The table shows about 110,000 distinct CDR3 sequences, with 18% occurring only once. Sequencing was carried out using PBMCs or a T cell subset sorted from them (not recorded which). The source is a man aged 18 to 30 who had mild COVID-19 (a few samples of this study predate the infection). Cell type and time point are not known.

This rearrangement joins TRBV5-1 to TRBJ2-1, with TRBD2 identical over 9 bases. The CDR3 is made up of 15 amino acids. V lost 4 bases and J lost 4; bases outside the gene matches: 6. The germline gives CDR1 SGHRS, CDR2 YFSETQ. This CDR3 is CASSPSGGRYNEQFF. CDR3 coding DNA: TGCGCCAGCAGCCCCAGCGGGGGGAGATACAATGAGCAGTTCTTC.

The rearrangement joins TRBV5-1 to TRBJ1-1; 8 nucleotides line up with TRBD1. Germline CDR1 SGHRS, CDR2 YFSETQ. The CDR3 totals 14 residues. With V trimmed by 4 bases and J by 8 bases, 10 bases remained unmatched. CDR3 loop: CASSKDRATGEAFF. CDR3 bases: TGCGCCAGCAGCAAGGACAGGGCCACAGGGGAAGCTTTCTTT.

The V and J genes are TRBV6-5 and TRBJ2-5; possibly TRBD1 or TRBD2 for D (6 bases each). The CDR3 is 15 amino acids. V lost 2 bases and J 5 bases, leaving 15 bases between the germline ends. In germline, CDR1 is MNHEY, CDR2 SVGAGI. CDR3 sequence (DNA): TGTGCCAGCAGTTACCGGAGACAAGGGGGGGAGACCCAGTACTTC. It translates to CASSYRRQGGETQYF.

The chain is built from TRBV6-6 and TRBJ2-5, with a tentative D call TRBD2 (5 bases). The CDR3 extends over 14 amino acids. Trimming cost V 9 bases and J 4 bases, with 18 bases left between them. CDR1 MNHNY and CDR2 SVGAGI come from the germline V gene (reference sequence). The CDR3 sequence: CASSMNFEGETQYF. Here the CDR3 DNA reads TGTGCCAGTTCGATGAACTTCGAGGGAGAGACCCAGTACTTC.

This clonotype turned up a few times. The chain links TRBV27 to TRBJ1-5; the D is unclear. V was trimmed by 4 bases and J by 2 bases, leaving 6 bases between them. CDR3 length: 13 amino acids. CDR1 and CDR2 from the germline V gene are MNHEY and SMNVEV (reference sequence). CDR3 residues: CASSSSRNQPQHF. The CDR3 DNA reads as TGTGCCAGCAGTTCTTCCCGCAATCAGCCCCAGCATTTT.

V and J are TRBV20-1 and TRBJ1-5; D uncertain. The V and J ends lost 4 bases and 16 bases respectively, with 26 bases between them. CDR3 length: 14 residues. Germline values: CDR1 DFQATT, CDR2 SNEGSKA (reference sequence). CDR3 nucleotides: TGCAGTGCTACCGCTAGAGGATTACTAGCGACAACCCATTTT. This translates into CSATARGLLATTHF.

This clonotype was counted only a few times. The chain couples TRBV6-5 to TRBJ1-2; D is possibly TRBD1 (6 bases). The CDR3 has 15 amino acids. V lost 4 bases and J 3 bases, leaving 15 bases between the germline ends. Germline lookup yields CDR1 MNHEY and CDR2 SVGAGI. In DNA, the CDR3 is TGTGCCAGCAGTTCCACAGGGTTGCAATACTATGGCTACACCTTC. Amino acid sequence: CASSSTGLQYYGYTF.

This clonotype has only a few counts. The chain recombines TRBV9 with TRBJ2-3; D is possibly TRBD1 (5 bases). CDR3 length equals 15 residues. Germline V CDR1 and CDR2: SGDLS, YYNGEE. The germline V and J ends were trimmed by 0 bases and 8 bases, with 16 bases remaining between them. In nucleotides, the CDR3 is TGTGCCAGCAGCGTAGCTCCAGGGCTGGGTAGTACGCAGTATTTT. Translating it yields CASSVAPGLGSTQYF.

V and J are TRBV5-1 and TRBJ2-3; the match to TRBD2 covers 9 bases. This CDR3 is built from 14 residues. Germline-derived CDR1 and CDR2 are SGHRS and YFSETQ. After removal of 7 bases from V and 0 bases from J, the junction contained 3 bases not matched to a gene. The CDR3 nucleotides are TGCGCCAGCCGCAGCGGGGGGAGCACAGATACGCAGTATTTT. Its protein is CASRSGGSTDTQYF.

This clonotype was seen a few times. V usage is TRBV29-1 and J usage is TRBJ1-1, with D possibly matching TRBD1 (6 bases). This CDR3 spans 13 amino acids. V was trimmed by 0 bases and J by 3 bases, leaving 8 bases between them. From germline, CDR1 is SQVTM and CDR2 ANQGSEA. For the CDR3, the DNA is TGCAGCGTTGAAGAGTGGGGGCACACTGAAGCTTTCTTT. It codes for CSVEEWGHTEAFF.

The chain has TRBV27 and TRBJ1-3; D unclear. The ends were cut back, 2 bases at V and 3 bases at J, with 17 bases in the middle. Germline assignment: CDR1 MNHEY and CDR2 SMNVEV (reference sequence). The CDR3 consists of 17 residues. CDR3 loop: CASSLVLGRGFGNTIYF. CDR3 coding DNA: TGTGCCAGCAGTTTAGTCCTCGGCCGGGGTTTTGGAAACACCATATATTTT.

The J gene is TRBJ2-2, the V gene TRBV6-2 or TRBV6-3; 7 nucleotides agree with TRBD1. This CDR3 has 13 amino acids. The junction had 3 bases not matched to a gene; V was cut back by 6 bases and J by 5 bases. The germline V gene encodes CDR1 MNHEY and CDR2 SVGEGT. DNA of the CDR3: TGTGCCAGCAGCTACAGGGGAACCGGGGAGCTGTTTTTT. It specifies CASSYRGTGELFF.

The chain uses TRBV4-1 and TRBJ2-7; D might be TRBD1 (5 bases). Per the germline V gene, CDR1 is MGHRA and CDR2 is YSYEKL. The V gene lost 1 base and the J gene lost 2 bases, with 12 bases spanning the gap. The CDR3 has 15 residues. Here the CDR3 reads CASSQVGQATYEQYF. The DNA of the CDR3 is TGCGCCAGCAGCCAAGTGGGGCAGGCGACCTACGAGCAGTACTTC.

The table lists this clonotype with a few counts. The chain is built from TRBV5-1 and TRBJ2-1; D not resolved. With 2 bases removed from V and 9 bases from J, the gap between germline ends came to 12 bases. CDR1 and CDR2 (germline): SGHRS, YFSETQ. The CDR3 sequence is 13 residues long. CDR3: CASSLGEIAEQFF. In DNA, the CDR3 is TGCGCCAGCAGCTTAGGCGAGATCGCTGAGCAGTTCTTC.

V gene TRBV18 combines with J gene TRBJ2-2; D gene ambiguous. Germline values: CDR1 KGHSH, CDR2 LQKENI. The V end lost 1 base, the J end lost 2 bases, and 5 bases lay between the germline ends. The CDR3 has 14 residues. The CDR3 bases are TGTGCCAGCTCACCACAGCAAAACACCGGGGAGCTGTTTTTT. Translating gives CASSPQQNTGELFF. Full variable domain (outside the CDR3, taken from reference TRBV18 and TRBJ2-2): NAGVMQNPRHLVRRRGQEARLRCSPMKGHSHVYWYRQLPEEGLKFMVYLQKENIIDESGMPKERFSAEFPKEGPSILRIQQVVRGDSAAYFCASSPQQNTGELFFGEGSRLTVL.

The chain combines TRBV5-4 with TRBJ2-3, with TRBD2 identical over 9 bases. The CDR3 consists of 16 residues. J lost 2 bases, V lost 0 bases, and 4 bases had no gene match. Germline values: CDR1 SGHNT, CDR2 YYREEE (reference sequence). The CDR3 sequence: CASSLASGGPTDTQYF. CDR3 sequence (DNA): TGTGCCAGCAGCTTGGCCAGCGGGGGGCCCACAGATACGCAGTATTTT.

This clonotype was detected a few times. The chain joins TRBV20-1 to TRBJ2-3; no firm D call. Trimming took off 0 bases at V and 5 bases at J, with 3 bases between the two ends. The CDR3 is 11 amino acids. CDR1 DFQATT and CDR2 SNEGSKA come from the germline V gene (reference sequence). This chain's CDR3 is CSARDKDTQYF. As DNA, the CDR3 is TGCAGTGCTAGAGATAAAGATACGCAGTATTTT.

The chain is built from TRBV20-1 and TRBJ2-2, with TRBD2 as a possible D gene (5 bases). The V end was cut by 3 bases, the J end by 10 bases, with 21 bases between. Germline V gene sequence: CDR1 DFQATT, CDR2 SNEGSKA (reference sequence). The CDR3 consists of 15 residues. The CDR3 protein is CSARYLGSWATELFF. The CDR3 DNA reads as TGCAGTGCTAGGTACCTGGGGAGCTGGGCAACGGAGCTGTTTTTT.

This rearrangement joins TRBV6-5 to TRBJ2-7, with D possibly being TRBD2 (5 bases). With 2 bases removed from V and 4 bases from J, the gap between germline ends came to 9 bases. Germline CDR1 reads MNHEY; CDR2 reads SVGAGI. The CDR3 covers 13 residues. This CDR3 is CASSYGWRYEQYF. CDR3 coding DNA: TGTGCCAGCAGTTACGGGTGGAGGTACGAGCAGTACTTC.

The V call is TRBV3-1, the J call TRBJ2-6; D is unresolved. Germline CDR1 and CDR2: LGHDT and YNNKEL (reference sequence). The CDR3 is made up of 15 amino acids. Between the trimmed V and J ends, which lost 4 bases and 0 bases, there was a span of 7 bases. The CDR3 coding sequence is TGTGCCAGCAGCCCCCTTGTCTCTGGGGCCAACGTCCTGACTTTC. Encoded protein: CASSPLVSGANVLTF.

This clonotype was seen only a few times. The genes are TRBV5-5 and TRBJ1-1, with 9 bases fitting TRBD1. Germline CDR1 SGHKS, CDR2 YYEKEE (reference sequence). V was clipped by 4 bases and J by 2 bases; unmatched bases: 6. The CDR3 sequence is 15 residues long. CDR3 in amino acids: CASSPGQGHNTEAFF. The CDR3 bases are TGTGCCAGCAGCCCGGGACAGGGTCACAACACTGAAGCTTTCTTT.

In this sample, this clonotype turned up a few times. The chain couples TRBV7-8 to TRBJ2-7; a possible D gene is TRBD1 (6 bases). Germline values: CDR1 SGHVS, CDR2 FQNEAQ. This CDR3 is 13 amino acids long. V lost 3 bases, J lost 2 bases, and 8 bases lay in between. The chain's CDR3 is CASSFTGTYEQYV. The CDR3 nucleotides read TGTGCCAGCAGCTTTACAGGGACCTACGAGCAGTACGTC.

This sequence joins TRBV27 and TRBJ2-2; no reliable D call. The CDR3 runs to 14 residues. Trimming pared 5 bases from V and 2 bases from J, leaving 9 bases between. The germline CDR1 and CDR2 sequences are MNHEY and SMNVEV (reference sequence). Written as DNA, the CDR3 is TGTGCCAGCAGTACGTCACAAAACACCGGGGAGCTGTTTTTT. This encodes CASSTSQNTGELFF.

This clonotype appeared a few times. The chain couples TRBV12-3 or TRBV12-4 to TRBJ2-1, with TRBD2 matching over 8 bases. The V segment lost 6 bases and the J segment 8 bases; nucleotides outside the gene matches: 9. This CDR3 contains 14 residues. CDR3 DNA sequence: TGTGCCAGCAGCAGGATTAGCGGGGTGGATGAGCAGTTCTTC. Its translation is CASSRISGVDEQFF.

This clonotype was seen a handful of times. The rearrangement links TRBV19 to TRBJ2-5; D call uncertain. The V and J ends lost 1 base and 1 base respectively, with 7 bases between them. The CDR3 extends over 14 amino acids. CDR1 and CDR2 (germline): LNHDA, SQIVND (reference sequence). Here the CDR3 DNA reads TGTGCCAGTAGTATAGCTGGGGTCCAAGAGACCCAGTACTTC. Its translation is CASSIAGVQETQYF.

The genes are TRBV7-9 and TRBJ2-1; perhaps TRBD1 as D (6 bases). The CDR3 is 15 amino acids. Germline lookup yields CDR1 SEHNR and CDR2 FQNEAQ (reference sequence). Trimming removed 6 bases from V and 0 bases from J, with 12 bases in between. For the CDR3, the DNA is TGTGCCAGCAGGGAAGGGGGAAGCTCCTACAATGAGCAGTTCTTC. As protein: CASREGGSSYNEQFF.

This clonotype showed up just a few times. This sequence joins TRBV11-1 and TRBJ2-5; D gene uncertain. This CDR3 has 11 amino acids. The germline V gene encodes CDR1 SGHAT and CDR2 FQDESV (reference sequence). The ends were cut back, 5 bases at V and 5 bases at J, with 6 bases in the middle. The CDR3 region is CASSTRETQYF. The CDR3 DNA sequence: TGTGCCAGCAGCACCCGGGAGACCCAGTACTTC.

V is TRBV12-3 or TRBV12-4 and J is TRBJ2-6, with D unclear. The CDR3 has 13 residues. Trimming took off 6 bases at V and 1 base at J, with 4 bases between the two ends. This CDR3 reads CASRESGANVLTF. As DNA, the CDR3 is TGTGCCAGCAGGGAATCTGGGGCCAACGTCCTGACTTTC.

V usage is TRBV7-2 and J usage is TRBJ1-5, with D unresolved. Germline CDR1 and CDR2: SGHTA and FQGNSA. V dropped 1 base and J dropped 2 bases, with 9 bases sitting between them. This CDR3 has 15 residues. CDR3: CASSLVWGGNQPQHF. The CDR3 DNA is TGTGCCAGCAGCTTAGTATGGGGAGGCAATCAGCCCCAGCATTTT.

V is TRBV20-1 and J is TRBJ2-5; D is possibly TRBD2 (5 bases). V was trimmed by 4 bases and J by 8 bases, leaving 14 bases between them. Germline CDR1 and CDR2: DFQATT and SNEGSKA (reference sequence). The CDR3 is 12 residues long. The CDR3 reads CSAIPLRETQYF. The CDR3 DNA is TGCAGTGCTATTCCCCTCCGGGAAACCCAGTACTTC.

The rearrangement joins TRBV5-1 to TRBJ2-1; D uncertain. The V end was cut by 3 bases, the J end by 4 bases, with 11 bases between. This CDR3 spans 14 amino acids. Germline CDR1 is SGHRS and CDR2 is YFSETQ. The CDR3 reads CASSSRGAYNEQFF. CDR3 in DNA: TGCGCCAGCAGCTCGCGAGGAGCGTACAATGAGCAGTTCTTC. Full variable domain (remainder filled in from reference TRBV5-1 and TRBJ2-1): KAGVTQTPRYLIKTRGQQVTLSCSPISGHRSVSWYQQTPGQGLQFLFEYFSETQRNKGNFPGRFSGRQFSNSRSEMNVSTLELGDSALYLCASSSRGAYNEQFFGPGTRLTVL.